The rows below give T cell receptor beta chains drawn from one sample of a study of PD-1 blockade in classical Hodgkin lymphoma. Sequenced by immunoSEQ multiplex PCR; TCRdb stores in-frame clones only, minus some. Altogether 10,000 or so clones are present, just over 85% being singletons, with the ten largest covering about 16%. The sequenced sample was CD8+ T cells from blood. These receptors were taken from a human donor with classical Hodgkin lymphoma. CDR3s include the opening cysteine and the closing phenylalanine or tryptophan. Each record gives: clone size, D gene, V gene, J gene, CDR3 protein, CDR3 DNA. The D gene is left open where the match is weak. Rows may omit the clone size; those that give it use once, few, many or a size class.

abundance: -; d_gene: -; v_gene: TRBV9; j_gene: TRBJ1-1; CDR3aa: CASSVGQRTEAFF; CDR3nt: TGTGCCAGCAGCGTAGGACAGCGCACTGAAGCTTTCTTT
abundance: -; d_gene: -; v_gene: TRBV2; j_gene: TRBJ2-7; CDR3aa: CASTRDSSSYEQYF; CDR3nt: TGTGCCAGCACCCGGGACTCCTCCTCCTACGAGCAGTACTTC
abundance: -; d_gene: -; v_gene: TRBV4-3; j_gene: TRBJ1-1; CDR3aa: CASSQAASSTEAFF; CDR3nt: TGCGCCAGCAGCCAAGCGGCCAGCAGCACTGAAGCTTTCTTT
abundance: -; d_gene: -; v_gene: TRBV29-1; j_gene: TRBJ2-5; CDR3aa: CSVEGPNPSAQYF; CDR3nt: TGCAGCGTTGAGGGACCCAACCCATCTGCCCAGTACTTC
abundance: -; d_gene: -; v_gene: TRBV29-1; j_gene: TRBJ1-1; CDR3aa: CSVEWGNEAFF; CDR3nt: TGCAGCGTTGAATGGGGGAATGAAGCTTTCTTT
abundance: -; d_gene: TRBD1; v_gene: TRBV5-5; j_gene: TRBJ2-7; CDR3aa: CASSRGTGSYEQYF; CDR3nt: TGTGCCAGCAGCCGTGGGACAGGGAGCTACGAGCAGTACTTC
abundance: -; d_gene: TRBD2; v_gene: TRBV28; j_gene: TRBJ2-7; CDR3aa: CASSSIRTSGRNYEQYF; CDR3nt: TGTGCCAGCAGCTCGATCAGGACTAGCGGGAGAAACTACGAGCAGTACTTC
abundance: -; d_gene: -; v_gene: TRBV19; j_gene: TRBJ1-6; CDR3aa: CASHSPGSSYNSPLHF; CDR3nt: TGTGCCAGTCACAGCCCGGGAAGCTCCTATAATTCACCCCTCCACTTT
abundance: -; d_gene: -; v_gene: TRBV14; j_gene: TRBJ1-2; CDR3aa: CASSQGKGPYGYTF; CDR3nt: TGTGCCAGCAGCCAAGGTAAAGGGCCCTATGGCTACACCTTC
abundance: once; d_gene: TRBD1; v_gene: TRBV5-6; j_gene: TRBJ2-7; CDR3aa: CASSWGTVNEQYF; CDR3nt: TGTGCCAGCAGCTGGGGGACAGTCAACGAGCAGTACTTC
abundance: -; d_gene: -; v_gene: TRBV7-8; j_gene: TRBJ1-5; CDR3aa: CASSLAAQNNQPQHF; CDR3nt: TGTGCCAGCAGCTTAGCAGCCCAGAACAATCAGCCCCAGCATTTT
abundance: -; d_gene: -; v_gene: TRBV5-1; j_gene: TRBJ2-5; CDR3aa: CASSLPGGETQYF; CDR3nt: TGCGCCAGCAGCTTGCCAGGTGGGGAGACCCAGTACTTC
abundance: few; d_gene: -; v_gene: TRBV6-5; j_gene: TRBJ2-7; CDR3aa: CASTTPGAPYEQYF; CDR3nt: TGTGCCAGCACCACGCCGGGTGCACCCTACGAGCAGTACTTC
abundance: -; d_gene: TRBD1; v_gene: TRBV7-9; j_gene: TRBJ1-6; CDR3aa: CASSYTGGSGSPLHF; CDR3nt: TGTGCCAGCAGCTATACAGGGGGGAGCGGGTCACCCCTCCACTTT
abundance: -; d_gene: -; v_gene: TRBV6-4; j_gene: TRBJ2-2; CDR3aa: CASSDHMDTGELFF; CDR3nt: TGTGCCAGCAGTGACCACATGGACACCGGGGAGCTGTTTTTT
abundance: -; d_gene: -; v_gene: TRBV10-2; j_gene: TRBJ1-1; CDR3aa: CASSERGHIEAFF; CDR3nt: TGCGCCAGCAGTGAGCGGGGACATATTGAAGCTTTCTTT
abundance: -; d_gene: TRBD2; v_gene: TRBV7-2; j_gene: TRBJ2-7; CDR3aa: CASSPKTSGNPYEQYF; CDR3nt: TGTGCCAGCAGCCCGAAGACTAGCGGGAACCCCTACGAGCAGTACTTC
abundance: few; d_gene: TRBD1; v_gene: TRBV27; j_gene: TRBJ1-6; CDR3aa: CASSRETGTGHRSPLHF; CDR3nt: TGTGCCAGCAGCCGCGAAACCGGGACAGGGCATCGTTCACCCCTCCACTTT
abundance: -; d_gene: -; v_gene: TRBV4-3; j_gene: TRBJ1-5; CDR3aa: CASSQDFPLYSNQPQHF; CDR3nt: TGCGCCAGCAGCCAAGACTTCCCCTTATATAGCAATCAGCCCCAGCATTTT
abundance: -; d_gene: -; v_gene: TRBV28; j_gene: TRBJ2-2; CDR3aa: CASSSLGRLNTGELFF; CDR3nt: TGTGCCAGCAGTTCCCTGGGACGGTTAAACACCGGGGAGCTGTTTTTT
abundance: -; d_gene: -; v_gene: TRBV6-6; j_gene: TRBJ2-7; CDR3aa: CASSTQNDRSYEQYF; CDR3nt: TGTGCCAGCAGTACCCAGAACGACAGATCCTACGAGCAGTACTTC
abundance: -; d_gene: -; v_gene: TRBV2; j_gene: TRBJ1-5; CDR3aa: CASRGRNNQPQHF; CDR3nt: TGTGCCAGCAGAGGGAGGAACAATCAGCCCCAGCATTTT
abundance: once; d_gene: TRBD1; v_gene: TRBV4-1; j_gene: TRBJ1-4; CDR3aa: CASSQASLSPGGEKLFF; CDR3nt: TGCGCCAGCAGCCAAGCTTCGCTGTCGCCAGGGGGGGAAAAACTGTTTTTT
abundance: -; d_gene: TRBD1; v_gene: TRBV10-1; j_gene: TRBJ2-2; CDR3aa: CASRQGPYTGELFF; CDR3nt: TGCGCCAGCAGACAGGGGCCCTACACCGGGGAGCTGTTTTTT
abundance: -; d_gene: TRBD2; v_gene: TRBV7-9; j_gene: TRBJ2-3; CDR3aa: CASSSSGASTDTQYF; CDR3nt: TGTGCCAGCAGCTCTAGCGGGGCTAGCACAGATACGCAGTATTTT
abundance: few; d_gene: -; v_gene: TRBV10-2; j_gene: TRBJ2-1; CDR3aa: CASSDSGDSYNEQFF; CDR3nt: TGCGCCAGCAGTGATTCGGGGGACTCCTACAATGAGCAGTTCTTC
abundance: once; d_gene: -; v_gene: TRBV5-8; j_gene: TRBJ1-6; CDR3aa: CASRDRSSYNSPLHF; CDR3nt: TGTGCCAGCAGAGATAGAAGCTCCTATAATTCACCCCTCCACTTT
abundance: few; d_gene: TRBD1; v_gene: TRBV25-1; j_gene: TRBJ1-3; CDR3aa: CASSVGGDSGNTIYF; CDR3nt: TGTGCCAGCAGTGTAGGGGGCGATTCTGGAAACACCATATATTTT
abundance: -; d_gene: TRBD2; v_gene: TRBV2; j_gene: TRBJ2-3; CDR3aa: CASVRGGFTDTQYF; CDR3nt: TGTGCCAGCGTACGGGGGGGTTTCACAGATACGCAGTATTTT
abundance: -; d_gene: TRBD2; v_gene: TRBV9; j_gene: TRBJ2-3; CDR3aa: CASSVGGGSDTQYF; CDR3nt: TGTGCCAGCAGCGTGGGCGGGGGGTCAGATACGCAGTATTTT
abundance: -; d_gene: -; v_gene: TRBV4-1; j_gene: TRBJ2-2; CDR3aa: CASSQWASATGELFF; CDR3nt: TGCGCCAGCAGCCAGTGGGCTAGCGCAACCGGGGAGCTGTTTTTT
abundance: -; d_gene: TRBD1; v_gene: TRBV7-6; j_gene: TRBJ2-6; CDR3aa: CATPGTGSIISGANVLTF; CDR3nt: TGTGCCACCCCCGGGACAGGGTCTATAATCTCTGGGGCCAACGTCCTGACTTTC
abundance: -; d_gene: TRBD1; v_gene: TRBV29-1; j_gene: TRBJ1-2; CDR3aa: CSVGQGTYGYTF; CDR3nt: TGCAGCGTGGGACAGGGTACCTATGGCTACACCTTC
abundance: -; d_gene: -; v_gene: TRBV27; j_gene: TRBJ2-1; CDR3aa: CASSTWSEQFF; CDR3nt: TGTGCCAGCAGTACCTGGAGCGAGCAGTTCTTC
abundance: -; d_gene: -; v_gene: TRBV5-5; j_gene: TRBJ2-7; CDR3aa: CASSSRWGAASYEQYF; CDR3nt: TGTGCCAGCAGCTCGAGATGGGGCGCTGCGTCCTACGAGCAGTACTTC
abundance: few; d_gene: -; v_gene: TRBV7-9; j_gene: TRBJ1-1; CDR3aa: CASRQIQGYTEAFF; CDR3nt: TGTGCCAGCAGGCAAATACAGGGATACACTGAAGCTTTCTTT
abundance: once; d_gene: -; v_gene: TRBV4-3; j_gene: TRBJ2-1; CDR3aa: CASSQGTGTLNEQFF; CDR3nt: TGCGCCAGCAGCCAAGGAACAGGGACCCTCAATGAGCAGTTCTTC
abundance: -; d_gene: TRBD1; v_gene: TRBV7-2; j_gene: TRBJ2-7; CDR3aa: CASSLTGFVAEQYF; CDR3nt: TGTGCCAGCAGCTTGACAGGGTTTGTTGCCGAGCAGTACTTC
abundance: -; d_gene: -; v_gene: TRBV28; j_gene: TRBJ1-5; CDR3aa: CASSFNRASQPQHF; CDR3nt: TGTGCCAGCAGTTTTAACCGGGCTAGTCAGCCCCAGCATTTT
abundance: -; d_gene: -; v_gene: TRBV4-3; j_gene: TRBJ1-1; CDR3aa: CASSLRNRPAFF; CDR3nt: TGCGCCAGCAGCCTCCGGAACAGGCCAGCTTTCTTT
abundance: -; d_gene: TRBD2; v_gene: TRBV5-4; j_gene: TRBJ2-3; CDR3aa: CASRKAGGKDTQYF; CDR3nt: TGTGCCAGCAGAAAAGCGGGGGGGAAAGATACGCAGTATTTT
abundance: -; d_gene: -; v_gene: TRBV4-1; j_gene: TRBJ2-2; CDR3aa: CASSQHGSAGATGELFF; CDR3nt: TGCGCCAGCAGCCAACATGGGAGCGCAGGGGCCACCGGGGAGCTGTTTTTT
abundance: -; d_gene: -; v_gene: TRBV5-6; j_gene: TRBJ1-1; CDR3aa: CASSPKRGFLGDTEAFF; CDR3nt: TGTGCCAGCAGCCCAAAACGGGGGTTTCTGGGGGACACTGAAGCTTTCTTT
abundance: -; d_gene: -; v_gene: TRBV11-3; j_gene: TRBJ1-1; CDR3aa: CASSLGDTEAFF; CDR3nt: TGTGCCAGCAGCTTGGGGGACACTGAAGCTTTCTTT
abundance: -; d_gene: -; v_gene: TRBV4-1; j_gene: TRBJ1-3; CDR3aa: CATSSRMDSGNTIYF; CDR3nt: TGCGCCACCTCCAGCAGGATGGACTCTGGAAACACCATATATTTT
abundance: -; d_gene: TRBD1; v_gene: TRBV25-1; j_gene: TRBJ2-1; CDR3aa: CASSETTGVASEYNEQFF; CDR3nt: TGTGCCAGCAGTGAAACGACAGGGGTCGCCAGCGAATACAATGAGCAGTTCTTC
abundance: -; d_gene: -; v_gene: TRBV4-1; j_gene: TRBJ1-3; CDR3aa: CASSQVSEAGNTIYF; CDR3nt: TGCGCCAGCAGCCAAGTATCCGAGGCTGGAAACACCATATATTTT